A single T cell receptor (beta chain) is shown here with its context. Its antigen is unidentified. Germline V CDR1 and CDR2: SGHRS, YFSETQ. The CDR3 runs 15 residues. V was cut by 0 bases and J by 11 bases, with 20 bases left in between. This entry is derived from a study of post-analysis software for immune sequencing data. Study-level findings and limits: When patients were compared with controls, about 5 TRBV segments were more frequent, TRBV5-6, TRBV5-1 and TRBV20-1 among them.

Prepared TCR beta cDNA libraries contained unique molecular identifiers. A single record per CDR3 protein comes from TCRdb applying MiXCR to the PCR reads. The sample contains some 700,000 distinct CDR3 sequences, approximately 59% of which appear only once. The sample taken for sequencing was blood. The sequence was collected from a girl aged 2 to 10 with multiple sclerosis. The V gene is TRBV5-1, the J gene TRBJ2-5; D might be TRBD2 (5 bases). The CDR3 protein is CASSLAPPTRDKQYF. The CDR3 DNA follows: TGCGCCAGCAGCTTGGCCCCCCCCACTCGGGATAAGCAGTACTTC.